The entry that follows covers one T cell receptor beta chain sequence. The antigen is not known. This sample is drawn from a study of cytomegalovirus exposure and HLA in healthy donors. The CDR3 spans 14 residues. With 6 bases clipped from V and 7 bases from J, the junction kept 6 bases outside the gene matches. Germline V gene data show CDR1 as MNHEY and CDR2 as SVGAGI. Findings and caveats of the study: In an earlier analysis, about 87% or about 30%: the productive usage of most TCR beta V segments. Relative to equally common others, HLA-associated TCR beta chains showed greater clonal expansion in a later analysis.

Researchers ran the PCR with 60 Vbeta and 13 Jbeta primers. Some clones are missing from TCRdb's copy, which holds only in-frame ones; the method was immunoSEQ multiplex PCR. The data hold about 120,000 clones, with 65% to 75% observed a single time. Sequenced input: PBMCs. The chain is built from TRBV6-5 and TRBJ1-4; 9 bases map to TRBD1. The receptor's source is a middle-aged man in good health and CMV-seropositive. CDR3: CASRRDREVEKLFF. The CDR3 DNA is TGTGCCAGCAGAAGGGACAGGGAGGTTGAAAAACTGTTTTTT.